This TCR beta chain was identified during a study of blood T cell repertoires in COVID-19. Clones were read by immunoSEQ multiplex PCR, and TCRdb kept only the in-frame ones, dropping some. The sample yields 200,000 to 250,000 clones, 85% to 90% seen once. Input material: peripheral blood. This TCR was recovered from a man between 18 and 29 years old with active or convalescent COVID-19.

The DNA for the CDR3 is TGTGCCACCAGCGGGGGTCTAGCGGGAGATCTCTACAATGAGCAGTTCTTC. Protein sequence: CATSGGLAGDLYNEQFF. V and J are TRBV15 and TRBJ2-1; 10 bases map to TRBD2. The CDR3 spans 17 residues. The germline V gene encodes CDR1 LNHNV and CDR2 YYDKDF (reference sequence). J gave up 3 bases and V 5 bases, and 10 bases lay outside the gene matches.